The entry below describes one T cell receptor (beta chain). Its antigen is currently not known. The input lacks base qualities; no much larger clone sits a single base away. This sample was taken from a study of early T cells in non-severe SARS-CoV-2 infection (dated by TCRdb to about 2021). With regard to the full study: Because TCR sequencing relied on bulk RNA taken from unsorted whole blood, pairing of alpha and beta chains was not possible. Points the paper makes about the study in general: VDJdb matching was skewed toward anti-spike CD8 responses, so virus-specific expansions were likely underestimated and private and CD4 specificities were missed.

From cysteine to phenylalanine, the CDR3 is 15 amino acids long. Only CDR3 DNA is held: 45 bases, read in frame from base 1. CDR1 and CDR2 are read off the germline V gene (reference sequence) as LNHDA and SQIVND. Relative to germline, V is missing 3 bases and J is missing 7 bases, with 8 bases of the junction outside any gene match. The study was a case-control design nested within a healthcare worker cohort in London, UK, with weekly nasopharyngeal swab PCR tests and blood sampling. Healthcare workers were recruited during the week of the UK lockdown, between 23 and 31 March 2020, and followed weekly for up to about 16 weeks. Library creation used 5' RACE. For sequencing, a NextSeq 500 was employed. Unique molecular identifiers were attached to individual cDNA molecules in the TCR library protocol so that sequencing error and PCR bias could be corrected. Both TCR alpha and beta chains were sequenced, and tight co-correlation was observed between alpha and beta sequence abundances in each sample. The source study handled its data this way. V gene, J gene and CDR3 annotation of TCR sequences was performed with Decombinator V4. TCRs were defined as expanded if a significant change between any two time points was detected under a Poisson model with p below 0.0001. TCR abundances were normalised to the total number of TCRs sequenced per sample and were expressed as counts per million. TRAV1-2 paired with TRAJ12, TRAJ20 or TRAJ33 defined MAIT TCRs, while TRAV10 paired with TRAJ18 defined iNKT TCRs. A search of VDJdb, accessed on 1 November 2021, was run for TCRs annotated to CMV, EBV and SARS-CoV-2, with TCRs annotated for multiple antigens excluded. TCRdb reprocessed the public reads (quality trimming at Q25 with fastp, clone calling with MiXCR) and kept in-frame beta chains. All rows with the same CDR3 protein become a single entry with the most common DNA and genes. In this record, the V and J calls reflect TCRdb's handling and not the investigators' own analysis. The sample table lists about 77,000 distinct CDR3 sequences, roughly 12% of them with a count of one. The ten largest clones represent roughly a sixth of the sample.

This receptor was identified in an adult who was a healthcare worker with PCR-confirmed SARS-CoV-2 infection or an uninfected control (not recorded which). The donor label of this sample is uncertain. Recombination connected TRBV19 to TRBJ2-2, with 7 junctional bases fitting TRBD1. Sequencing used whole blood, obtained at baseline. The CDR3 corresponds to CASSMDRFRHGELFF. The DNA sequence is TGTGCCAGTAGTATGGACAGGTTTCGGCACGGGGAGCTGTTTTTT.